This TCR beta chain was recovered during a study of shared clonotypes between healthy human individuals. Method: immunoSEQ multiplex PCR; TCRdb's copy keeps in-frame clones and lacks some. The sample shows about 180,000 clones, approximately 92% of them seen only once. The sequence derives from a woman aged 25 to 39 in good health. The source material was naive CD4+ T cells sorted from blood. As to subset: CD45RA+ positively selected.

The CDR3, as DNA: TGTGCCAGCAGCGCCCCTCTGGGACAGGGGCAGGCCCAGTACTTC. This sequence encodes CASSAPLGQGQAQYF. The V and J genes are TRBV2 and TRBJ2-5; TRBD1 agrees at 10 bases. Trimming removed 6 bases from V and 9 bases from J; junction bases left unmatched: 13. The CDR3 totals 15 residues. Germline V gives CDR1 SNHLY, CDR2 FYNNEI.